What follows describes a single T cell receptor beta chain. Original processing methods: Reference gene primer amplification gave nucleated cell count estimates. Libraries were prepared by immunoSEQ multiplex PCR; TCRdb keeps only in-frame clonotypes and omits some of them. V and J calls and clone size are copied from that table; D and trimming were computed from the DNA. This sample has about 42,000 clones, with roughly 86% found just once. The data were obtained in a study of blood T cell repertoires in COVID-19. Study-level information: In each case, the material was cDNA or gDNA derived from T cells, B-cell-depleted T cells, or PBMCs.

Germline V lookup: CDR1 MNHEY, CDR2 SMNVEV (reference sequence). V lost 0 bases to trimming and J lost 4 bases, with 15 bases between them. The CDR3 sequence is 16 residues long. Sample: peripheral blood. The receptor's source is a man between 65 and 85 years old with acute or convalescent COVID-19. This chain joins TRBV27 and TRBJ1-1; D is possibly TRBD1 (6 bases). The CDR3: CASSLSGGGRGTEAFF. The CDR3 DNA reads TGTGCCAGCAGTTTATCAGGGGGAGGGAGGGGCACTGAAGCTTTCTTT.